This passage covers 11 T cell receptor beta chains from one sample sequenced in a study of OX40 agonist ivuxolimab in advanced cancers. Repertoires were generated with immunoSEQ multiplex PCR, while TCRdb's copy carries only in-frame clones and drops some. The data hold 45,000 to 65,000 clones, with 80% to 90% observed a single time. The sample here was CD4+ or CD8+ T cells sorted from blood, taken in a trial of the OX40 agonist ivuxolimab. Source of these receptors: an adult with an advanced solid tumor such as melanoma, head and neck, liver or kidney cancer.

This chain uses TRBV5-6 with TRBJ1-1; TRBD1 might be the D (6 bases). This CDR3 has 16 residues. Per germline, CDR1 SGHDT and CDR2 YYEEEE. V gave up 0 bases and J gave up 1 base, with 13 bases separating them. CDR3 DNA sequence: TGTGCCAGCAGCTTGGTTCGACAGGCCTCGAACACTGAAGCTTTCTTT. Its protein is CASSLVRQASNTEAFF.

The genes are TRBV5-4 and TRBJ2-7; 13 bases agree with TRBD2. V dropped 4 bases and J dropped 2; count of bases not matched to a gene: 6. Germline assignment: CDR1 SGHNT and CDR2 YYREEE (reference sequence). The CDR3 runs to 16 residues. In nucleotides, the CDR3 is TGTGCCAGCAGCCCTGGGGGACTAGCGGGAACCTACGAGCAGTACTTC. Translated, it gives CASSPGGLAGTYEQYF.

DNA for the CDR3: TGTGCCAGCTCCTCAGGGGATCCCTACGAGCAGTACGTC. Residues: CASSSGDPYEQYV. This rearrangement joins TRBV18 to TRBJ2-7; TRBD1 is a possible D gene (6 bases). Germline V gives CDR1 KGHSH, CDR2 LQKENI. The CDR3 contains 13 residues. V was shortened by 6 bases and J by 2 bases, with 11 bases between the two germline ends.

The chain links TRBV5-1 to TRBJ2-7, with TRBD1 identical over 8 bases. This CDR3 has 15 amino acids. The junction had 13 bases not matched to a gene; V was cut back by 5 bases and J by 6 bases. CDR1 and CDR2 from the germline V gene are SGHRS and YFSETQ. The CDR3 reads CASRSGGEMKGEQYF. The DNA for the CDR3 is TGCGCCAGCAGGTCAGGGGGCGAGATGAAGGGCGAGCAGTACTTC.

The chain couples TRBV28 to TRBJ2-4; tentative D call: TRBD1 (5 bases). Germline assignment: CDR1 MDHEN and CDR2 SYDVKM. V was pared by 4 bases and J by 3 bases, with 22 bases between. The CDR3 has 18 amino acids. This chain's CDR3 is CASSSFHQGIRGKNIQYF. DNA of the CDR3: TGTGCCAGCAGTTCCTTTCACCAGGGAATAAGAGGCAAAAACATTCAGTACTTC.

The chain couples TRBV13 to TRBJ1-6, with 9 positions matching TRBD1. Germline V lookup: CDR1 PRHDT, CDR2 FYEKMQ (reference sequence). V trimming: 5 bases; J trimming: 9 bases; junction bases outside the gene matches: 20. The CDR3 is 19 amino acids. For the CDR3, the DNA is TGTGCCAGCAGCCGACCTACCGGGACAGGGAAACGATGGGGTTCACCCCTCCACTTT. This encodes CASSRPTGTGKRWGSPLHF.

Worth noting for this clone: Distinct nucleotide sequences in the sample also encode this CDR3. V gene TRBV18 combines with J gene TRBJ1-2; D might be TRBD1 (5 bases). Germline V gene data show CDR1 as KGHSH and CDR2 as LQKENI. The V gene lost 3 bases and the J gene lost 3 bases, with 8 bases spanning the gap. The CDR3 runs to 13 residues. The CDR3 DNA follows: TGTGCCAGCTCACCCGACAGAGACTATGGCTACACCTTC. It codes for CASSPDRDYGYTF.

V is TRBV15 and J is TRBJ2-7, with 11 nucleotides matching TRBD1. J was trimmed by 3 bases and V by 7 bases; bases with no gene match: 5. CDR3 size: 14 residues. Germline CDR1 is LNHNV and CDR2 is YYDKDF (reference sequence). CDR3 DNA sequence: TGTGCCACCACGCCCGGGACAGGGGGCTACGAGCAGTACTTC. This codes for CATTPGTGGYEQYF.

This clone appeared a single time. The gene calls are TRBV28 and TRBJ2-3; TRBD1 aligns across 7 bases. The CDR3 is made up of 13 amino acids. Looked up from germline, CDR1 is MDHEN and CDR2 is SYDVKM. Trimming removed 6 bases from V and 4 bases from J; junction bases left unmatched: 4. CDR3 DNA: TGTGCCAGCAGGCTGGGACAGTCAGATACGCAGTATTTT. Amino acid sequence: CASRLGQSDTQYF.

This clone was counted between two and nine times. V and J are TRBV10-1 and TRBJ1-5, with D possibly matching TRBD1 (5 bases). Trimming pared 8 bases from V and 1 base from J, leaving 6 bases between. The CDR3 is 12 residues long. Germline values: CDR1 WNHNN, CDR2 SYGVQD (reference sequence). In DNA form, the CDR3 reads TGCGCCAGCGGGGACAGCAATCAGCCCCAGCATTTT. It yields the protein CASGDSNQPQHF.

The V gene is TRBV7-2, the J gene TRBJ2-7, with 8 bases matching TRBD1. The CDR3 is 14 amino acids. V was clipped by 2 bases and J by 7 bases; unmatched bases: 7. CDR1 and CDR2 from the germline V gene are SGHTA and FQGNSA. Here the CDR3 DNA reads TGTGCCAGCAGCTTAAGGCAGGGGGCTCGGGAGCAGTACTTC. Its translation is CASSLRQGAREQYF.